This passage covers 23 T cell receptor beta chains from one sample sequenced in a study of breast tumors, draining lymph nodes, adjacent tissues (dated by TCRdb to 2016 to 2018). Libraries were constructed by multiplex PCR. Sequencing relied on an Illumina HiSeq 2000. TCRdb reprocessed the public reads (quality trimming at Q25 with fastp, clone calling with MiXCR) and kept in-frame beta chains. Each CDR3 protein appears once, grouped with its most common genes and DNA. The sample includes fewer than 150,000 distinct CDR3 sequences, with 21% observed a single time. The top ten clones comprise roughly 2.2% of the sample. Lymph node samples came from the axillary draining lymph nodes of breast cancer patients. The sequenced material came from axillary lymph node tissue. The origin of the receptors is a female donor with breast cancer. Some clones in this sample may be carry-over from other donors' samples.

This clonotype was seen repeatedly, ten times or more. The chain uses TRBV20-1 and TRBJ2-7, with no clear D. This CDR3 has 14 residues. Trimming removed 2 bases from V and 6 bases from J, with 17 bases in between. The germline V gene encodes CDR1 DFQATT and CDR2 SNEGSKA (reference sequence). CDR3 sequence (DNA): TGCAGTGCTAGACCTACTGAGGCCGGCGGCGAGCAGTACTTC. Protein: CSARPTEAGGEQYF.

Of note for this clonotype: This may come from a read error, since a much larger clone is one base off. V gene TRBV29-1 combines with J gene TRBJ2-1; D tentatively fits TRBD1 or TRBD2 (5 bases each). Germline CDR1 and CDR2: SQVTM and ANQGSEA. The CDR3 contains 11 residues. CDR3: CSIDPGPHQFF. The CDR3 DNA follows: TGCAGCATTGACCCGGGACCACATCAGTTCTTC.

At least ten counts were recorded for this clonotype. V gene TRBV5-5 combines with J gene TRBJ2-5; D not certain. This CDR3 has 13 amino acids. Trimming pared 7 bases from V and 5 bases from J, leaving 15 bases between. Germline assignment: CDR1 SGHKS and CDR2 YYEKEE (reference sequence). Written as DNA, the CDR3 is TGTGCCAGCTACCGTGGTCAGAGGGAGACCCAGTACTTC. This encodes CASYRGQRETQYF. Full variable domain (missing parts from reference TRBV5-5 and TRBJ2-5): DAGVTQSPTHLIKTRGQQVTLRCSPISGHKSVSWYQQVLGQGPQFIFQYYEKEERGRGNFPDRFSARQFPNYSSELNVNALLLGDSALYLCASYRGQRETQYFGPGTRLLVL.

Notes on this clonotype: A much larger clone sits a single nucleotide away, making a read error possible. V usage is TRBV27 and J usage is TRBJ2-1; 7 bases match TRBD1. The CDR3 length is 13 residues. Germline CDR1 reads MNHEY; CDR2 reads SMNVEV (reference sequence). The CDR3 DNA sequence: TGTGCCAGCAGTTTAAGTAGGGGGACAGTTATTTACTTT. Protein: CASSLSRGTVIYF.

Concerning this clonotype: Since a much larger clone is just one base distant, this may be a read error. V usage is TRBV27 and J usage is TRBJ1-6, with TRBD1 matching over 9 bases. CDR3 size: 17 residues. Germline V lookup: CDR1 MNHEY, CDR2 SMNVEV (reference sequence). This CDR3 is CAGSLLGGTGFLAPLHF. CDR3 sequence (DNA): TGTGCCGGCAGTTTGTTGGGGGGGACAGGGTTTCTGGCACCCCTCCACTTT.

A remark on this clonotype: A read error may produce the germline difference seen at one junction end. The chain employs TRBV5-1 and TRBJ2-2; TRBD2 matches 7 bases. This CDR3 comprises 14 residues. Germline values: CDR1 SGHRS, CDR2 YFSETQ. The CDR3 loop reads CASSWSGGPGELFF. As DNA, the CDR3 is TGCGCCAGCAGCTGGTCGGGGGGTCCCGGGGAGTTGTTTTTT.

This clonotype was counted at least ten times. The chain combines TRBV7-6 with TRBJ2-3; D is perhaps TRBD2 (6 bases). CDR3 size: 13 residues. V gave up 6 bases and J gave up 2 bases, with 9 bases separating them. CDR1 and CDR2 (germline): SGHVS, FNYEAQ. The CDR3 spells CASSLRDTDTQYF. The CDR3 nucleotides read TGTGCCAGCAGTTTGCGGGACACAGATACGCAGTATTTT.

This clonotype was seen only a few times. The chain employs TRBV28 and TRBJ1-5; 8 nucleotides agree with TRBD1. Germline CDR1 MDHEN, CDR2 SYDVKM. The J segment lost 6 bases and the V segment lost 4 bases, leaving 8 bases of the junction unmatched. This CDR3 has 15 amino acids. The CDR3 sequence is CASSSYGQGIQPQHF. DNA for the CDR3: TGTGCCAGCAGTTCGTACGGACAGGGTATTCAGCCCCAGCATTTT.

This clonotype was detected ten times or more. A junction boundary mismatches the germline segment, possibly from a read error. The chain joins TRBV7-7 to TRBJ2-1; 9 positions agree with TRBD2. The CDR3 covers 16 residues. CDR1 SSHAT and CDR2 FNYEAQ come from the germline V gene (reference sequence). The CDR3 DNA is TGTGCTAGCAGCCGGGGGGGACTAGCTATCTACAATGAGCAGTTCTTC. Amino acids: CASSRGGLAIYNEQFF.

As regards this clonotype: This clone may be a read error of a much larger clone one base away. The V gene is TRBV7-6, the J gene TRBJ2-2; D is possibly TRBD1 (5 bases). The germline V and J ends were trimmed by 9 bases and 6 bases, with 23 bases remaining between them. Looked up from germline, CDR1 is SGHVS and CDR2 is FNYEAQ. The CDR3 consists of 16 residues. The CDR3 spells CARSTLGPTLAGELFF. For the CDR3, the DNA is TGTGCCAGAAGCACGTTGGGGCCTACATTGGCCGGGGAGCTGTTTTTT.

The rearrangement links TRBV20-1 to TRBJ1-2; D may be TRBD1 (6 bases). Trimming shortened V by 2 bases and J by 5 bases, and 21 bases separated the two germline ends. The CDR3 is made up of 16 amino acids. CDR1 and CDR2 from the germline V gene are DFQATT and SNEGSKA (reference sequence). CDR3 nucleotide sequence: TGCAGTGCTAGATTGGCAGGGGAACCTCTCGGGTATGGCTACACCTTC. The encoded protein is CSARLAGEPLGYGYTF.

This CDR3 reads CASSRVPGQGAGNTEAFF. CDR3 coding DNA: TGTGCCAGCAGCCGCGTCCCGGGACAGGGGGCAGGGAACACTGAAGCTTTCTTT. V usage is TRBV11-2 and J usage is TRBJ1-1; 12 nucleotides line up with TRBD1. The CDR3 extends over 18 amino acids. Trimming at V came to 5 bases and at J to 1 base, leaving 11 bases not matched to a gene. CDR1 and CDR2 from the germline V gene are SGHAT and FQNNGV. The variable domain in full, with the rest retrieved from reference TRBV11-2 and TRBJ1-1, is EAGVAQSPRYKIIEKRQSVAFWCNPISGHATLYWYQQILGQGPKLLIQFQNNGVVDDSQLPKDRFSAERLKGVDSTLKIQPAKLEDSAVYLCASSRVPGQGAGNTEAFFGQGTRLTVV.

This clonotype was recorded at least ten times. The J gene is TRBJ1-5, the V gene TRBV28, with a tentative D call TRBD1 (6 bases). Trimming took off 4 bases at V and 0 bases at J, with 16 bases between the two ends. Germline V gene sequence: CDR1 MDHEN, CDR2 SYDVKM. CDR3 length: 17 amino acids. CDR3 amino acids: CASSSPGTLYSNQPQHF. In DNA form, the CDR3 reads TGTGCCAGCAGTTCGCCTGGGACACTTTATAGCAATCAGCCCCAGCATTTT.

The V call is TRBV28, the J call TRBJ2-7; D gene ambiguous. V was pared by 3 bases and J by 5 bases, with 8 bases between. The CDR3 has 12 residues. The germline V gene encodes CDR1 MDHEN and CDR2 SYDVKM. CDR3 region: CASSFPADEQYF. The CDR3 coding sequence is TGTGCCAGCAGTTTTCCGGCAGACGAGCAGTACTTC.

The sample holds many counts of this clonotype. The chain carries TRBV7-2 and TRBJ2-1, with D perhaps TRBD2 (5 bases). V lost 1 base and J 2 bases, leaving 9 bases between the germline ends. The CDR3 has 15 amino acids. Germline V CDR1 and CDR2: SGHTA, FQGNSA. The CDR3 region is CASSLVLVPYNEQFF. The DNA of the CDR3 is TGTGCCAGCAGCTTAGTACTAGTGCCCTACAATGAGCAGTTCTTC.

This clonotype was seen many times. V is TRBV6-1 and J is TRBJ2-7; D not resolved. Trimming shortened V by 5 bases and J by 7 bases, and 12 bases separated the two germline ends. The CDR3 runs 12 residues. Germline V gives CDR1 MNHNS, CDR2 SASEGT. CDR3 in amino acids: CASSHGPREQYF. The DNA for the CDR3 is TGTGCCAGCAGTCACGGACCTAGAGAGCAGTACTTC.

A remark on this clonotype: Just one base apart from a much larger clone, this may be a read error. V usage is TRBV12-3 or TRBV12-4 and J usage is TRBJ1-4, with D unresolved. The CDR3 extends over 14 amino acids. In nucleotides, the CDR3 is TGTGTCAGCAGTTTGCGAGGGCTTAATGAAAAACTGTTTTTT. As protein: CVSSLRGLNEKLFF.

The table lists this clonotype with many counts. This chain links TRBV20-1 with TRBJ2-1, with 10 bases that match TRBD2. With V trimmed by 3 bases and J by 3 bases, 2 bases remained unmatched. This CDR3 comprises 14 residues. Germline CDR1 DFQATT, CDR2 SNEGSKA (reference sequence). The CDR3, as DNA: TGCAGTGCTAGGAGGACTAGCGGCTACAATGAGCAGTTCTTC. Translated, it gives CSARRTSGYNEQFF.

This clonotype was seen ten or more times. The chain has TRBV27 and TRBJ2-7; D tentatively fits TRBD1 or TRBD2 (5 bases each). Germline CDR1 reads MNHEY; CDR2 reads SMNVEV (reference sequence). The germline V and J ends were trimmed by 3 bases and 6 bases, with 9 bases remaining between them. This CDR3 has 12 amino acids. The CDR3 DNA reads TGTGCCAGCAGTTTCAGGGACGGCGAGCAGTACTTC. This encodes CASSFRDGEQYF.

This clonotype was recorded at least ten times. This sequence joins TRBV15 and TRBJ2-5, with D possibly being TRBD1 (6 bases). Germline CDR1 and CDR2: LNHNV and YYDKDF (reference sequence). V lost 5 bases and J 5 bases, leaving 18 bases between the germline ends. The CDR3 length is 15 residues. CDR3 bases: TGTGCCACCAGCGAAACCTCTACAGGGCGCGAGACCCAGTACTTC. Amino acid sequence: CATSETSTGRETQYF.

Ten or more counts support this clonotype. The chain carries TRBV20-1 and TRBJ2-7; no firm D call. CDR3 size: 12 residues. V dropped 3 bases and J dropped 6 bases, with 12 bases sitting between them. Germline values: CDR1 DFQATT, CDR2 SNEGSKA (reference sequence). The CDR3 DNA sequence: TGCAGTGCTAGTCCCAGCCTCTCCGAGCAGTACTTC. It encodes CSASPSLSEQYF.

In the case of this clonotype: A much larger clone differs by one base, so this may be a read error. This chain connects TRBV6-2 or TRBV6-3 to TRBJ2-7; tentatively, D is TRBD2 (6 bases). Trimming stripped 4 bases from V and 4 bases from J, with 14 bases between. This CDR3 contains 14 residues. Germline CDR1 is MNHEY and CDR2 is SVGEGT. The CDR3 protein is CASSSPYSGYEQYF. DNA for the CDR3: TGTGCCAGCAGTTCCCCCTATAGCGGTTACGAGCAGTACTTC.

This clonotype was counted a single time. CDR3 sequence reads: CASSLSRMSNEKLFF. The CDR3 DNA sequence: TGTGCCAGCAGCCTCTCTAGGATGTCTAATGAAAAACTGTTTTTT. The V and J genes are TRBV11-2 and TRBJ1-4, with no clear D. The V end was cut by 5 bases, the J end by 3 bases, with 13 bases between. The CDR3 is 15 residues long. The germline V gene has CDR1 SGHAT and CDR2 FQNNGV.